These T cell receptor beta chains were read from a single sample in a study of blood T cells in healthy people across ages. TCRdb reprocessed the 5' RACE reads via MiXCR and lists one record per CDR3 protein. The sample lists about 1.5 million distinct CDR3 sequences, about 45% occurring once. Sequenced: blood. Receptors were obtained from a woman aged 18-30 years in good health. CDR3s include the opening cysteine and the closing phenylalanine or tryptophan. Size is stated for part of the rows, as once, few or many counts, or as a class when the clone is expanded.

cdr3_aa: CASSSPPGQGYYGYTF; v_call: TRBV28; clone_size: few
cdr3_aa: CASSPIAGAAYNEQFF; v_call: TRBV9; clone_size: -
cdr3_aa: CSAGLTFDTGELFF; v_call: TRBV29-1; clone_size: once
cdr3_aa: CASSLVRRTDTQYF; v_call: TRBV11-2; clone_size: few
cdr3_aa: CASGQVTTGYSEQFF; v_call: TRBV3-1; clone_size: -
cdr3_aa: CASSLSPRTLGETQYF; v_call: TRBV5-5; clone_size: -
cdr3_aa: CSVPTARPHNEQFF; v_call: TRBV29-1; clone_size: -
cdr3_aa: CASSLDVTSGSIDTQYF; v_call: TRBV7-9; clone_size: -
cdr3_aa: CASSAEPGPQSYTEAFF; v_call: TRBV9; clone_size: -
cdr3_aa: CSVEWRPPLYGYTF; v_call: TRBV29-1; clone_size: few
cdr3_aa: CASSLGTYNSPLHF; v_call: TRBV11-2; clone_size: many
cdr3_aa: CASSQDGGSLSGVNVLTF; v_call: TRBV4-3; clone_size: -
cdr3_aa: CASSLVGGHSYNEQFF; v_call: TRBV7-9; clone_size: -
cdr3_aa: CASSPRTFMQYF; v_call: TRBV7-9; clone_size: -
cdr3_aa: CSVQLAAGTDTQYF; v_call: TRBV29-1; clone_size: once
cdr3_aa: CASSSTRTGVGYEQYF; v_call: TRBV27; clone_size: once
cdr3_aa: CASSLVLRDIQYF; v_call: TRBV5-1; clone_size: once
cdr3_aa: CASSLVVGTGNNQPQHF; v_call: TRBV7-6; clone_size: -
cdr3_aa: CASSLAQLGLNEQFF; v_call: TRBV7-2; clone_size: -
cdr3_aa: CASSLGRAPEKLFF; v_call: TRBV7-9; clone_size: few
cdr3_aa: CSARSGGLAGGKLYNEQFF; v_call: TRBV20-1; clone_size: -
cdr3_aa: CASSYRSEKLFF; v_call: TRBV6-2/TRBV6-3; clone_size: -
cdr3_aa: CSARDLQGSDAFF; v_call: TRBV20-1; clone_size: few
cdr3_aa: CSASLLAAGGTDTQYF; v_call: TRBV20-1; clone_size: -
cdr3_aa: CASSQETDSTDTQYF; v_call: TRBV4-1; clone_size: -
cdr3_aa: CSVAETVYEQYF; v_call: TRBV29-1; clone_size: -
cdr3_aa: CASGLVISRTGTCEAFF; v_call: TRBV12-5; clone_size: -
cdr3_aa: CATSDAGLGRPGPISYNEQFF; v_call: TRBV24-1; clone_size: few
cdr3_aa: CASSLGHIQETQYF; v_call: TRBV5-6; clone_size: -
cdr3_aa: CAISPVNQPQHF; v_call: TRBV10-3; clone_size: -
cdr3_aa: CASSSLAGAGETQFF; v_call: TRBV6-5; clone_size: -
cdr3_aa: CASIRQAVDTQYF; v_call: TRBV2; clone_size: -
cdr3_aa: CASRVLAGANNEQFF; v_call: TRBV2; clone_size: -
cdr3_aa: CASSAGTDFSKETQYF; v_call: TRBV7-7; clone_size: few
cdr3_aa: CASSVTSGLAAQETQYF; v_call: TRBV9; clone_size: -
cdr3_aa: CAWSQGLTDTQYF; v_call: TRBV30; clone_size: -
cdr3_aa: CASSELGGERNTGELFF; v_call: TRBV25-1; clone_size: -
cdr3_aa: CASSLAGGAGWTTQYF; v_call: TRBV27; clone_size: -
cdr3_aa: CAGSKGQVGYTEAFF; v_call: TRBV7-2; clone_size: -
cdr3_aa: CSVVGASSTDTQYF; v_call: TRBV29-1; clone_size: many
cdr3_aa: CASSYMAGEGYTF; v_call: TRBV6-6; clone_size: -
cdr3_aa: CASSKWGGQTQYF; v_call: TRBV5-6; clone_size: -
cdr3_aa: CSAMNGPYEQYF; v_call: TRBV20-1; clone_size: few
cdr3_aa: CASRLWTGGSYEQYF; v_call: TRBV6-5; clone_size: few
cdr3_aa: CASSQDLAGNQPQHF; v_call: TRBV4-3; clone_size: -
cdr3_aa: CASSYSSLTEAFF; v_call: TRBV6-5; clone_size: -
cdr3_aa: CASSSRRTGPVREQFF; v_call: TRBV12-3/TRBV12-4; clone_size: many